This T cell receptor beta chain was sequenced during a study of PD-1 blockade in classical Hodgkin lymphoma. On the study more broadly: It was nivolumab at 3 mg/kg, given intravenously every 2 weeks, that patients received.

Stated time point: cycle 4 day 1 (C4D1), after 6 weeks of nivolumab. Each of the patients experienced relapse following autologous stem cell transplantation, and their brentuximab vedotin exposure differed. Generated by immunoSEQ multiplex PCR, the TCRdb table keeps only in-frame clones and is missing some. This sample has nearly 20,000 clones, with about 80% found just once. The starting material was peripheral blood mononuclear cells (PBMCs), obtained before the fourth cycle of nivolumab. The TCR originated in a human donor with classical Hodgkin lymphoma.

CDR3 sequence: CASRSRQGGDTQYF. The CDR3 DNA reads as TGTGCAAGTCGCTCCCGACAGGGTGGAGATACGCAGTATTTT. The chain has TRBV12-2 and TRBJ2-3; the D call of TRBD1 is as the table states it, not checked on the DNA. TRBV12-2 is classified as a pseudogene. The CDR3 totals 14 residues.